This T cell receptor (beta chain) was sequenced for a study of cytomegalovirus exposure and HLA in healthy donors. Points from the study as a whole: A later look showed TCR association rates differing by HLA locus, highest for DRB1 and lowest for HLA-C.

With respect to this clone: Its antigen is undetermined.

Use of 60 Vbeta and 13 Jbeta primers characterized the PCR. Sequenced by immunoSEQ multiplex PCR; TCRdb stores in-frame clones only, minus some. The data show over 100,000 clones, approximately 75% seen once. CDR1 is LNHDA, CDR2 SQIVND, per germline (reference sequence). Trimming took off 6 bases at V and 9 bases at J, with 12 bases between the two ends. The CDR3 is 12 residues long. V gene TRBV19 combines with J gene TRBJ1-5; D uncertain. Sample: PBMCs. The receptor was isolated from a man aged 50 or older in good health and CMV-seropositive. The CDR3 is CASRTVLGPQHF. Written as DNA, the CDR3 is TGTGCCAGTAGAACGGTTCTCGGGCCCCAGCATTTT. Combining the CDR3 with reference TRBV19 and TRBJ1-5 gives the whole variable domain DGGITQSPKYLFRKEGQNVTLSCEQNLNHDAMYWYRQDPGQGLRLIYYSQIVNDFQKGDIAEGYSVSREKKESFPLTVTSAQKNPTAFYLCASRTVLGPQHFGDGTRLSIL.